Below, 10 T cell receptor beta chains from the same sample are listed, as sequenced in a study of T cell responses to AZD1222 COVID-19 vaccine. TCRdb's table, derived via immunoSEQ multiplex PCR, lists solely in-frame clones and lacks some. The table shows roughly 150,000 clones, with approximately 86% occurring only once. This specimen was peripheral blood, taken on day 0 of AZD1222 vaccination. These receptors were collected from an adult in good health.

This clone appeared a single time. The rearrangement joins TRBV5-4 to TRBJ1-3; TRBD1 is a possible D gene (5 bases). Germline loops: CDR1 SGHNT, CDR2 YYREEE (reference sequence). CDR3 length equals 16 residues. Trimming cost V 3 bases and J 3 bases, with 16 bases left between them. CDR3 coding DNA: TGTGCCAGCAGCTCCGCCATTGCGGGGGGTGGAAACACCATATATTTT. The encoded protein is CASSSAIAGGGNTIYF.

A note on this clone: The same CDR3 also results from other DNA sequences found in this sample. This rearrangement joins TRBV20-1 to TRBJ1-1; TRBD1 matches 8 bases. The germline V gene has CDR1 DFQATT and CDR2 SNEGSKA (reference sequence). The CDR3 has 14 amino acids. J was trimmed by 5 bases and V by 3 bases; bases with no gene match: 8. This CDR3 is CSASLGTGVTEAFF. CDR3 in DNA: TGCAGTGCTAGTCTAGGGACAGGAGTTACTGAAGCTTTCTTT.

This CDR3 is CASSEVVAFF. As DNA, the CDR3 is TGTGCCAGCAGTGAAGTAGTGGCTTTCTTT. The genes are TRBV6-1 and TRBJ1-1; D gene ambiguous. Deletions cut 1 base from V and 11 bases from J, with 5 bases between. Germline V lookup: CDR1 MNHNS, CDR2 SASEGT. The CDR3 extends over 10 amino acids.

This chain links TRBV7-2 with TRBJ2-7; TRBD2 matches 12 bases. Germline CDR1 is SGHTA and CDR2 is FQGNSA. J gave up 2 bases and V 3 bases, and 8 bases lay outside the gene matches. The CDR3 has 17 residues. In DNA, the CDR3 is TGTGCCAGCAGCTTGACGATGACTAGCGGGGGAACCTACGAGCAGTACTTC. This encodes CASSLTMTSGGTYEQYF. Full variable domain (missing parts from reference TRBV7-2 and TRBJ2-7): GAGVSQSPSNKVTEKGKDVELRCDPISGHTALYWYRQSLGQGLEFLIYFQGNSAPDKSGLPSDRFSAERTGGSVSTLTIQRTQQEDSAVYLCASSLTMTSGGTYEQYFGPGTRLTVT.

This sequence joins TRBV6-5 and TRBJ1-6; the D gene is possibly TRBD1 (6 bases). Germline CDR1 and CDR2: MNHEY and SVGAGI. The ends were cut back, 4 bases at V and 6 bases at J, with 13 bases in the middle. The CDR3 extends over 15 amino acids. The CDR3 coding sequence is TGTGCCAGCAGTTCGTTGGGGACACTTAATTCACCCCTCCACTTT. It encodes CASSSLGTLNSPLHF.

This clone was observed once. The genes are TRBV18 and TRBJ1-4; D is undetermined. Trimming took off 5 bases at V and 7 bases at J, with 8 bases between the two ends. Looked up from germline, CDR1 is KGHSH and CDR2 is LQKENI. CDR3 length equals 12 residues. CDR3 residues: CASSGSTEKLFF. CDR3 DNA sequence: TGTGCCAGCTCAGGTTCTACTGAAAAACTGTTTTTT.

The J gene is TRBJ2-1, the V gene TRBV15; 7 bases are shared with TRBD2. The germline CDR1 and CDR2 sequences are LNHNV and YYDKDF (reference sequence). This CDR3 has 16 amino acids. The J segment lost 6 bases and the V segment lost 0 bases, leaving 8 bases of the junction unmatched. The CDR3 region has the DNA TGTGCCACCAGCAGAGATGGTTGGGAGGGCCGCAATGAGCAGTTCTTC. This gives the protein CATSRDGWEGRNEQFF.

The chain is built from TRBV11-2 and TRBJ2-7, with D possibly TRBD2 on 6 matching bases. This CDR3 contains 15 residues. V was trimmed by 1 base and J by 3 bases, leaving 13 bases between them. Germline loops: CDR1 SGHAT, CDR2 FQNNGV. CDR3 residues: CASSLGGTYLYEQYF. CDR3 in DNA: TGTGCCAGCAGCTTAGGCGGGACTTATCTCTACGAGCAGTACTTC.

This clone was observed once. This chain joins TRBV9 and TRBJ2-7; 8 nucleotides line up with TRBD2. V gave up 5 bases and J gave up 9 bases; unmatched junction bases: 7. CDR3 length: 12 amino acids. CDR1 is SGDLS and CDR2 is YYNGEE in the germline V gene. The CDR3 DNA follows: TGTGCCAGCAGTGGTAGCGGGGATATGCAGTACTTC. Encoded protein: CASSGSGDMQYF.

This chain joins TRBV28 and TRBJ2-1; D uncertain. The V gene lost 2 bases and the J gene lost 6 bases, with 5 bases spanning the gap. The CDR3 is made up of 12 amino acids. Germline loops: CDR1 MDHEN, CDR2 SYDVKM. The CDR3 region is CASSLISNEQFF. CDR3 coding DNA: TGTGCCAGCAGTTTAATCAGCAATGAGCAGTTCTTC. Looking up the rest from reference TRBV28 and TRBJ2-1 gives the full variable domain: DVKVTQSSRYLVKRTGEKVFLECVQDMDHENMFWYRQDPGLGLRLIYFSYDVKMKEKGDIPEGYSVSREKKERFSLILESASTNQTSMYLCASSLISNEQFFGPGTRLTVL.